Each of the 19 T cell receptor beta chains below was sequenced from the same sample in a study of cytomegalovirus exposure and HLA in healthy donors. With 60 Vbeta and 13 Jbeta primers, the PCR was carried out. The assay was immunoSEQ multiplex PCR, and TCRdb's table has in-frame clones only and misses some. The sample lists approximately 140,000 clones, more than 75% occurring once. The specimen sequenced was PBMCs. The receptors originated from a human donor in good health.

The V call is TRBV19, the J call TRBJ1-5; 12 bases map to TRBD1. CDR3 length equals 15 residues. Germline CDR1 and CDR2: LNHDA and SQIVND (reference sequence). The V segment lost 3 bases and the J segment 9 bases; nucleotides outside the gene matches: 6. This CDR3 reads CASSIGDRGRGPQHF. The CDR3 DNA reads TGTGCCAGTAGTATCGGGGACAGGGGGCGGGGGCCCCAGCATTTT.

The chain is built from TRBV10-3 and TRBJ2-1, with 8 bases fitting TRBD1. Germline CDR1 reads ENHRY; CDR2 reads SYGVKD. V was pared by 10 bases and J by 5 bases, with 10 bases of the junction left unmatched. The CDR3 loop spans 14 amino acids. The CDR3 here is CATFRGQGNNEQFF. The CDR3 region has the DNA TGTGCCACATTTCGCGGACAGGGAAACAATGAGCAGTTCTTC.

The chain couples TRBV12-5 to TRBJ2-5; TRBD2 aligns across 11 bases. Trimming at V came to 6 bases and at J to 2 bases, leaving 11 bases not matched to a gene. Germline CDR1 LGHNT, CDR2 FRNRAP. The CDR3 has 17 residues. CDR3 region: CASGGVRLAGMQETQYF. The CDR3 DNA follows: TGTGCTAGTGGCGGCGTACGACTAGCGGGGATGCAAGAGACCCAGTACTTC. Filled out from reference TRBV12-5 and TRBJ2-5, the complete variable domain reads DARVTQTPRHKVTEMGQEVTMRCQPILGHNTVFWYRQTMMQGLELLAYFRNRAPLDDSGMPKDRFSAEMPDATLATLKIQPSEPRDSAVYFCASGGVRLAGMQETQYFGPGTRLLVL.

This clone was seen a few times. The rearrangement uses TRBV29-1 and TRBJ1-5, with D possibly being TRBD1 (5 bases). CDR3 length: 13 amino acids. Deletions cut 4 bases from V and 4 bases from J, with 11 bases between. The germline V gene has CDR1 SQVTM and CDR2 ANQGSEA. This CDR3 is CSVAGGGNQPQHF. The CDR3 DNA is TGCAGCGTTGCCGGGGGGGGTAATCAGCCCCAGCATTTT.

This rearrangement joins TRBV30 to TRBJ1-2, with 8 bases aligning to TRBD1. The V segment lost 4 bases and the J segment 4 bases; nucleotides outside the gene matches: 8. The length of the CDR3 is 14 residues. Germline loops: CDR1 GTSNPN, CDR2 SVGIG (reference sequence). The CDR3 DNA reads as TGTGCCTGGAACAGACAGGGGATAAGCTATGGCTACACCTTC. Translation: CAWNRQGISYGYTF.

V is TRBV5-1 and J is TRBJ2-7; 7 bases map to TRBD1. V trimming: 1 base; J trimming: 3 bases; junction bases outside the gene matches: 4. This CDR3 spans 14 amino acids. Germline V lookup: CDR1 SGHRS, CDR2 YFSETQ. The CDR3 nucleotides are TGCGCCAGCAGCTTGATACAGGGGAACTACGAGCAGTACTTC. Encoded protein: CASSLIQGNYEQYF.

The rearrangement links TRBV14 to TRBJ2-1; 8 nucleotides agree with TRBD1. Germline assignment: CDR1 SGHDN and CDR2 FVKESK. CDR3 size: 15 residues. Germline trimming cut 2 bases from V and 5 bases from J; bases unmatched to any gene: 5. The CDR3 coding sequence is TGTGCCAGCAGCCAAAGGACAGGGTACCACAATGAGCAGTTCTTC. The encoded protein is CASSQRTGYHNEQFF.

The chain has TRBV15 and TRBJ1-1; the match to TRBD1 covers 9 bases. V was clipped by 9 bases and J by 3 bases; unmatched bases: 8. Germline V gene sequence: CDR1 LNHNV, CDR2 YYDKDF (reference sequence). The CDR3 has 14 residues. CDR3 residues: CATIRQGGDTEAFF. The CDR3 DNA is TGTGCCACAATTCGACAGGGGGGTGACACTGAAGCTTTCTTT.

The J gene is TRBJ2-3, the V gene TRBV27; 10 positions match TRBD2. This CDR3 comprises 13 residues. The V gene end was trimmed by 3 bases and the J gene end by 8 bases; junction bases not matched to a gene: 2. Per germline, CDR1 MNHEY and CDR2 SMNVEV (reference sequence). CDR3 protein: CASSFLAGGTQYF. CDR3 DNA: TGTGCCAGCAGTTTCTTAGCGGGAGGTACGCAGTATTTT.

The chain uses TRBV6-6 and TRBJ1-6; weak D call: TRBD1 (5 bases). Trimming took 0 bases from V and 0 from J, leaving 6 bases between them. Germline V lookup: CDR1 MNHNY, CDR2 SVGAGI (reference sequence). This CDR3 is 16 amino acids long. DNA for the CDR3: TGTGCCAGCAGTTACTCAGACAGCTCCTATAATTCACCCCTCCACTTT. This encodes CASSYSDSSYNSPLHF.

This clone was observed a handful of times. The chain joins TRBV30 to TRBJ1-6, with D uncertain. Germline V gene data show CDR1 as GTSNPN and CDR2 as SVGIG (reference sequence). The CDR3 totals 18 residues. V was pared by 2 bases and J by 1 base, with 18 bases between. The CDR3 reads CAWSQSRQPESYNSPLHF. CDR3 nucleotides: TGTGCCTGGAGTCAATCTAGGCAGCCAGAATCCTATAATTCACCCCTCCACTTT.

CDR3 sequence reads: CASSDWGVGELFF. The CDR3 nucleotides read TGTGCCAGCAGTGATTGGGGGGTCGGGGAGCTGTTTTTT. V and J are TRBV25-1 and TRBJ2-2; perhaps TRBD2 as D (6 bases). V lost 3 bases to trimming and J lost 7 bases, with 9 bases between them. Germline V gene lookup returns CDR1 MGHDK and CDR2 SYGVNS. The CDR3 extends over 13 amino acids.

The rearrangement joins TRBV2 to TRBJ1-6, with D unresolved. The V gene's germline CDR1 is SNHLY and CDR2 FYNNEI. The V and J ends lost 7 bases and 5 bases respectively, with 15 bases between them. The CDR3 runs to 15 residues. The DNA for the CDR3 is TGTGCCAGCATTGTTACCGGGAACGATAATTCACCCCTCCACTTT. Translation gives CASIVTGNDNSPLHF. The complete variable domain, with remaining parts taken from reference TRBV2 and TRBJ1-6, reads EPEVTQTPSHQVTQMGQEVILRCVPISNHLYFYWYRQILGQKVEFLVSFYNNEISEKSEIFDDQFSVERPDGSNFTLKIRSTKLEDSAMYFCASIVTGNDNSPLHFGNGTRLTVT.

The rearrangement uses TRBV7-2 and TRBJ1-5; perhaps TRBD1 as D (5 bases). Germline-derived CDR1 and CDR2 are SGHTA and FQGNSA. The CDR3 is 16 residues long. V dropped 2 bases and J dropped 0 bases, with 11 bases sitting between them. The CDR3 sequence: CASSLTKGRSNQPQHF. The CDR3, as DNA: TGTGCCAGCAGCTTAACAAAGGGGCGTAGCAATCAGCCCCAGCATTTT.

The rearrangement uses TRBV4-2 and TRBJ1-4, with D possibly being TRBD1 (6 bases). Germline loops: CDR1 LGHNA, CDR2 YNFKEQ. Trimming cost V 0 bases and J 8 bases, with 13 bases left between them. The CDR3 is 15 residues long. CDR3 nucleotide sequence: TGTGCCAGCAGCCAAGATTTACAGGGCGAGGAAAAACTGTTTTTT. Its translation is CASSQDLQGEEKLFF.

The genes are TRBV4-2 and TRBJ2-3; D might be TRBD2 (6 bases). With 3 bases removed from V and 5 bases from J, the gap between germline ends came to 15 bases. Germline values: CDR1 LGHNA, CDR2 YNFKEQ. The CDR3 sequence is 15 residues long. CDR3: CASSQDYGTGDTQYF. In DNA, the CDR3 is TGTGCCAGCAGCCAGGACTATGGTACCGGAGATACGCAGTATTTT.

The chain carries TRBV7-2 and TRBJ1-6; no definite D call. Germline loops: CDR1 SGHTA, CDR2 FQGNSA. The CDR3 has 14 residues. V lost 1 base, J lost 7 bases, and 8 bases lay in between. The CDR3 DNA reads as TGTGCCAGCAGCTTAGAACACCCAAATTCACCCCTCCACTTT. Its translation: CASSLEHPNSPLHF.

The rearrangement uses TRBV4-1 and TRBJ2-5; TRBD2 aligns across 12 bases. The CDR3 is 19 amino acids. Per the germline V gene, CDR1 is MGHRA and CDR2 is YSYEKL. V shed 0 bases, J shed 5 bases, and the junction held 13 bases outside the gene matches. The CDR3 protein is CASSQDITSGRYGEETQYF. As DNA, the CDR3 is TGCGCCAGCAGCCAAGATATAACTAGCGGGAGGTACGGGGAGGAGACCCAGTACTTC.

The CDR3 sequence: CASSISVGLNTEAFF. CDR3 bases: TGTGCCAGTAGTATTTCGGTCGGGTTGAACACTGAAGCTTTCTTT. The chain has TRBV19 and TRBJ1-1, with D hard to call. V gave up 3 bases and J gave up 0 bases, with 11 bases separating them. CDR1 is LNHDA, CDR2 SQIVND, per germline (reference sequence). CDR3 length: 15 residues.